This T cell receptor beta chain was sequenced for a study of blood T cell repertoires in COVID-19 (dated by TCRdb to 2020 to 2021). Some background on the complete study: Collaborator samples came from the United States, Italy and Spain and covered acute and convalescent phases of COVID-19. The prospective study material was composed of cDNA or gDNA derived from T cells, B-cell-depleted T cells, or PBMCs. Deeply sampled blood TCRbeta repertoires from subjects exposed to, actively infected with, or recovered from COVID-19 were included in the dataset. The repertoires were released in a freely available public database intended as a resource for research on the immune response to SARS-CoV-2. The samples were drawn from the first 160 participants of the ongoing ImmuneRACE study and from over a thousand subjects provided by 6 global collaborators. The sample metadata nearly always contained a de-identified subject ID, COVID-19 status, age in years and sex. Where available, HLA class I and class II types were taken from metadata supplied by the sample provider and were not determined by assay-based typing.

At one collaborating source in Seattle, patients were enrolled during active infection and were followed longitudinally through the course of disease. The collaborating institutions used their own protocols to collect whole blood in K2EDTA tubes. Collaborator samples were shipped for TCRbeta analysis as frozen whole blood, isolated PBMCs, or DNA extracted from either sample type. Findings and caveats that apply to the study as a whole: How much clinical and demographic metadata was included differed by source and by participant, and the metadata was provided uncurated.

Concerning this clone: Its binding antigen is unknown. Base qualities are missing; no much larger clone stands one base away.

TCRbeta CDR3 regions were amplified from genomic DNA using the immunoSEQ Assay, a bias-controlled multiplex PCR. In the authors' own workflow: Nucleated cell counts per sample were estimated from amplification of reference gene primers within the assay. Sequence reads were collapsed and filtered to measure the absolute abundance of every unique TCRbeta CDR3 rearrangement. Productive Simpson clonality was computed per sample as the square root of Simpson's diversity index over productive rearrangements. The table comes from immuneACCESS by way of TCRdb, which keeps in-frame sequences with V and J called. Part of the clones is missing from these tables; in studies checked, under half for an unresolved V gene and the rest for unknown reasons. V and J calls and clone size are as listed in that table; D and trimming were resolved from the DNA. The sample table shows approximately 250,000 clones, and 86% are seen once. The ten largest account for approximately 6% of the sample.

The CDR3 spans 15 residues, from the cysteine through the phenylalanine. The DNA shown is the 45-base CDR3, in frame from base 1. V was cut back by 0 bases and J by 7 bases, leaving a gap of 10 bases between them. CDR1 and CDR2, looked up from the germline V gene, are LGHNA and YSLEER. The chain uses TRBV4-3 and TRBJ1-6; no D gene can be assigned with confidence. Sequencing was done on a sample of peripheral blood. The TCR originated in a woman older than 75 with COVID-19, enrolled during active disease. CDR3 protein: CASSQESWANSPLHF. Here is the DNA: TGCGCCAGCAGCCAAGAGTCCTGGGCCAATTCACCCCTCCACTTT.